The rows below give T cell receptor beta chains drawn from one sample of a study of blood T cell repertoires in COVID-19. The protocol was immunoSEQ multiplex PCR, while the TCRdb copy is restricted to in-frame clones and leaves out a portion. The sample shows around 170,000 clones, approximately 80% of them seen only once. Sequences were obtained from peripheral blood. The source is a human donor in a cohort sampled during active COVID-19. The CDR3 runs from the conserved cysteine through the conserved F or W. Each record gives: clone size, J gene, D gene, V gene, CDR3 protein, CDR3 DNA. A D gene is named only where the DNA matches it firmly. Expanded clones are given a class, and other clones once, few, many or no size at all.

abundance: .
j_gene: TRBJ1-1
d_gene: TRBD1
v_gene: TRBV2
CDR3aa: CASSLTGGNTEAFF
CDR3nt: TGTGCCAGCAGTCTGACAGGGGGAAACACTGAAGCTTTCTTT

abundance: .
j_gene: TRBJ2-7
d_gene: TRBD1
v_gene: TRBV5-4
CDR3aa: CASSLGQGASYEQYF
CDR3nt: TGTGCCAGCAGCTTGGGACAGGGGGCCTCCTACGAGCAGTACTTC

abundance: .
j_gene: TRBJ1-1
d_gene: .
v_gene: TRBV4-3
CDR3aa: CASSQEQASPEAFF
CDR3nt: TGCGCCAGCAGCCAAGAACAGGCCTCCCCTGAAGCTTTCTTT

abundance: .
j_gene: TRBJ2-7
d_gene: TRBD2
v_gene: TRBV19
CDR3aa: CASSRRGASYEQYF
CDR3nt: TGTGCCAGTAGTCGGCGGGGGGCCTCCTACGAGCAGTACTTC

abundance: once
j_gene: TRBJ1-2
d_gene: .
v_gene: TRBV5-1
CDR3aa: CASSPEGSDYGYTF
CDR3nt: TGCGCCAGCAGCCCGGAAGGCAGCGACTATGGCTACACCTTC

abundance: once
j_gene: TRBJ1-5
d_gene: .
v_gene: TRBV3-1/TRBV3-2
CDR3aa: CASSRGGWLGGQPQHF
CDR3nt: TGTGCCAGCAGCCGGGGCGGTTGGTTGGGGGGTCAGCCCCAGCATTTT

abundance: .
j_gene: TRBJ1-6
d_gene: .
v_gene: TRBV7-3
CDR3aa: CASSPRRTPGGYNSPLHF
CDR3nt: TGTGCCAGCAGCCCCAGGAGGACCCCGGGGGGATATAATTCACCCCTCCACTTT

abundance: .
j_gene: TRBJ2-3
d_gene: TRBD2
v_gene: TRBV3-1/TRBV3-2
CDR3aa: CASSQDSLAGTADTQYF
CDR3nt: TGTGCCAGCAGCCAAGACAGTCTAGCGGGGACGGCAGATACGCAGTATTTT

abundance: .
j_gene: TRBJ1-6
d_gene: .
v_gene: TRBV4-3
CDR3aa: CASSQVRATYNSPLHF
CDR3nt: TGCGCCAGCAGCCAAGTCAGGGCCACCTATAATTCACCCCTCCACTTT

abundance: .
j_gene: TRBJ1-6
d_gene: TRBD1
v_gene: TRBV5-4
CDR3aa: CASSSTGDNSPLHF
CDR3nt: TGTGCCAGCAGCTCGACAGGGGATAATTCACCCCTCCACTTT

abundance: .
j_gene: TRBJ1-5
d_gene: .
v_gene: TRBV13
CDR3aa: CASSLGGSNQPQHF
CDR3nt: TGTGCCAGCAGCTTGGGGGGGTCCAATCAGCCCCAGCATTTT

abundance: .
j_gene: TRBJ2-7
d_gene: .
v_gene: TRBV4-2
CDR3aa: CASSQDLQGYYEQYF
CDR3nt: TGTGCCAGCAGCCAGGACTTACAGGGTTATTACGAGCAGTACTTC

abundance: .
j_gene: TRBJ1-2
d_gene: .
v_gene: TRBV27
CDR3aa: CASSLSYGRGDRYTF
CDR3nt: TGTGCCAGCAGTTTATCTTACGGCAGGGGCGATCGCTACACCTTC

abundance: .
j_gene: TRBJ2-7
d_gene: TRBD1
v_gene: TRBV28
CDR3aa: CASSVAGTGTYEQYF
CDR3nt: TGTGCCAGCAGTGTCGCCGGGACAGGCACCTACGAGCAGTACTTC

abundance: few
j_gene: TRBJ1-5
d_gene: TRBD1
v_gene: TRBV7-9
CDR3aa: CASSPTGWPKPQHF
CDR3nt: TGTGCCAGCAGCCCGACAGGGTGGCCCAAGCCCCAGCATTTT

abundance: .
j_gene: TRBJ1-5
d_gene: TRBD1
v_gene: TRBV4-1
CDR3aa: CASSQAGQGDQPQHF
CDR3nt: TGCGCCAGCAGCCAAGCCGGACAGGGGGATCAGCCCCAGCATTTT

abundance: many
j_gene: TRBJ1-4
d_gene: TRBD1
v_gene: TRBV28
CDR3aa: CASGRTGGGEKLFF
CDR3nt: TGTGCCAGCGGGCGGACAGGGGGCGGGGAAAAACTGTTTTTT

abundance: .
j_gene: TRBJ2-7
d_gene: .
v_gene: TRBV18
CDR3aa: CASSLGLAYEQYF
CDR3nt: TGTGCCAGCTCGTTGGGACTTGCCTACGAGCAGTACTTC

abundance: .
j_gene: TRBJ2-7
d_gene: TRBD1
v_gene: TRBV6-5
CDR3aa: CASSSRDSIYEQYF
CDR3nt: TGTGCCAGCAGTTCCCGGGACAGTATCTACGAGCAGTACTTC

abundance: once
j_gene: TRBJ1-1
d_gene: TRBD1
v_gene: TRBV11-3
CDR3aa: CASSDTGDTEAFF
CDR3nt: TGTGCCAGCAGCGATACAGGGGACACTGAAGCTTTCTTT

abundance: .
j_gene: TRBJ2-7
d_gene: .
v_gene: TRBV5-4
CDR3aa: CASSLKQDSYEQYF
CDR3nt: TGTGCCAGCAGCTTGAAACAGGACTCCTACGAGCAGTACTTC

abundance: once
j_gene: TRBJ2-3
d_gene: .
v_gene: TRBV29-1
CDR3aa: CSLQEGTASTDTQYF
CDR3nt: TGCAGCTTACAGGAGGGGACAGCCAGCACAGATACGCAGTATTTT

abundance: .
j_gene: TRBJ2-7
d_gene: .
v_gene: TRBV18
CDR3aa: CASSPPDSGSYEQYF
CDR3nt: TGTGCCAGCTCACCACCGGACAGTGGGTCCTACGAGCAGTACTTC

abundance: .
j_gene: TRBJ2-7
d_gene: .
v_gene: TRBV6-5
CDR3aa: CASSRGDEQYF
CDR3nt: TGTGCCAGCAGCCGGGGTGACGAGCAGTACTTC

abundance: .
j_gene: TRBJ1-2
d_gene: .
v_gene: TRBV7-2
CDR3aa: CASSLPTGLGGYTF
CDR3nt: TGTGCCAGCAGCTTACCCACAGGGTTGGGTGGCTACACCTTC